A single sample gave rise to the 7 T cell receptor beta chains below, sequenced in a study of radiotherapy plus CTLA-4 blockade in lung cancer. Profiling relied on immunoSEQ multiplex PCR, and the TCRdb table lists in-frame clones only, not all of them. The sample holds 86,000 or so clones, around 81% seen once. The source was peripheral blood, collected from a patient treated with radiotherapy plus ipilimumab. The receptors shown here come from a human donor with non-small cell lung cancer who had a partial response to radiotherapy plus ipilimumab. Some clones in this sample may be carry-over from other donors' samples.

The CDR3 DNA reads as TGTGCCTGGAGTTCCAGGTGGGATCAGCCCCAGCATTTT. Its protein is CAWSSRWDQPQHF. This chain connects TRBV30 to TRBJ1-5, with D unresolved. V gave up 2 bases and J gave up 5 bases, with 10 bases separating them. This CDR3 is 13 amino acids long. Per the germline V gene, CDR1 is GTSNPN and CDR2 is SVGIG (reference sequence).

This clone showed up just a few times. V and J are TRBV6-6 and TRBJ1-2, with 7 bases aligning to TRBD1. Germline V CDR1 and CDR2: MNHNY, SVGAGI (reference sequence). CDR3 length: 16 residues. J gave up 0 bases and V 7 bases, and 11 bases lay outside the gene matches. This chain's CDR3 is CASTVKGAGANYGYTF. CDR3 nucleotides: TGTGCCAGCACAGTGAAGGGGGCAGGAGCTAACTATGGCTACACCTTC.

The rearrangement joins TRBV5-1 to TRBJ2-5; D may be TRBD1 (6 bases). Deletions cut 0 bases from V and 4 bases from J, with 16 bases between. CDR1 SGHRS and CDR2 YFSETQ come from the germline V gene. This CDR3 region has 16 residues. The CDR3 coding sequence is TGCGCCAGCAGCTTGGGGCAGGGGTCGATCGGAGAGACCCAGTACTTC. Translating it yields CASSLGQGSIGETQYF.

V is TRBV13 and J is TRBJ1-2; possibly TRBD1 for D (5 bases). V lost 5 bases, J lost 6 bases, and 19 bases lay in between. The length of the CDR3 is 15 residues. Germline V gene lookup returns CDR1 PRHDT and CDR2 FYEKMQ (reference sequence). The CDR3 reads CASSDPSGGVHGYTF. Written as DNA, the CDR3 is TGTGCCAGCAGCGATCCGTCGGGGGGGGTACATGGCTACACCTTC.

The chain employs TRBV7-8 and TRBJ2-5; D remains ambiguous. CDR3 length: 14 amino acids. Looked up from germline, CDR1 is SGHVS and CDR2 is FQNEAQ. Trimming pared 0 bases from V and 5 bases from J, leaving 10 bases between. As DNA, the CDR3 is TGTGCCAGCAGCTTAGCACAAAAGGAGGAGACCCAGTACTTC. Amino acids: CASSLAQKEETQYF.

V is TRBV29-1 and J is TRBJ1-2; 8 bases fit TRBD1. Germline assignment: CDR1 SQVTM and CDR2 ANQGSEA. The CDR3 length is 13 residues. Trimming at V came to 6 bases and at J to 8 bases, leaving 11 bases not matched to a gene. The CDR3 bases are TGCAGCGTAGACAGGGGACTCGGGGGCGGCTACACCTTC. Translated: CSVDRGLGGGYTF.

V is TRBV5-1 and J is TRBJ2-3, with TRBD2 matching over 10 bases. Germline trimming cut 4 bases from V and 0 bases from J; bases unmatched to any gene: 2. This CDR3 region has 15 residues. Germline CDR1 and CDR2: SGHRS and YFSETQ. The DNA of the CDR3 is TGCGCCAGCAGCCTACTAGCGGGGAGCACAGATACGCAGTATTTT. It translates to CASSLLAGSTDTQYF. The variable domain in full, completed from reference TRBV5-1 and TRBJ2-3, reads KAGVTQTPRYLIKTRGQQVTLSCSPISGHRSVSWYQQTPGQGLQFLFEYFSETQRNKGNFPGRFSGRQFSNSRSEMNVSTLELGDSALYLCASSLLAGSTDTQYFGPGTRLTVL.